The 20 T cell receptor beta chains below come from one sample, sequenced in a study of cytomegalovirus exposure and HLA in healthy donors. 13 Jbeta primers and 60 Vbeta primers were used for the PCR. Assay: immunoSEQ multiplex PCR; the TCRdb copy retains only in-frame clones and omits some. The profile shows some 150,000 clones, around 79% of them singletons. Sequenced sample: PBMCs. The source of these receptors is a young woman in good health and CMV-seronegative.

The V gene is TRBV7-8, the J gene TRBJ2-1, with no clear D. The V and J ends lost 5 bases and 5 bases respectively, with 16 bases between them. The CDR3 is 15 amino acids. Germline V CDR1 and CDR2: SGHVS, FQNEAQ. CDR3 residues: CASSPSRTDNNEQFF. DNA for the CDR3: TGTGCCAGCAGCCCCTCTCGCACAGACAACAATGAGCAGTTCTTC.

The J gene is TRBJ2-3, the V gene TRBV30; 7 bases match TRBD2. Germline lookup yields CDR1 GTSNPN and CDR2 SVGIG (reference sequence). The CDR3 is 15 amino acids. Germline trimming cut 1 base from V and 2 bases from J; bases unmatched to any gene: 6. The CDR3 DNA reads as TGTGCCTGGAGTGCGCGCGGGGGATTCACAGATACGCAGTATTTT. Encoded protein: CAWSARGGFTDTQYF.

This rearrangement joins TRBV7-6 to TRBJ2-7, with 7 bases lining up with TRBD2. J lost 2 bases, V lost 4 bases, and 5 bases had no gene match. This CDR3 is built from 14 residues. Germline V gene sequence: CDR1 SGHVS, CDR2 FNYEAQ. CDR3 loop: CASSSAGTTYEQYF. The CDR3 DNA sequence: TGTGCCAGCAGCTCCGCCGGGACTACCTACGAGCAGTACTTC.

V usage is TRBV2 and J usage is TRBJ1-5; 8 bases are shared with TRBD1. The germline V gene has CDR1 SNHLY and CDR2 FYNNEI. The CDR3 runs to 14 residues. The V gene end was trimmed by 4 bases and the J gene end by 5 bases; junction bases not matched to a gene: 4. The CDR3 DNA sequence: TGTGCCAGCAGTGCAGACAGGGGAGATCAGCCCCAGCATTTT. This sequence encodes CASSADRGDQPQHF.

This sequence joins TRBV6-5 and TRBJ1-1, with no clear D. V gave up 0 bases and J gave up 0 bases, with 8 bases separating them. This CDR3 region has 15 residues. Germline V gene lookup returns CDR1 MNHEY and CDR2 SVGAGI. The CDR3 DNA is TGTGCCAGCAGTTACTCGGTGGGAGTGAACACTGAAGCTTTCTTT. It codes for CASSYSVGVNTEAFF.

The chain has TRBV12-5 and TRBJ2-5, with a possible D match to TRBD1 (6 bases). The germline gives CDR1 LGHNT, CDR2 FRNRAP. Trimming cost V 1 base and J 1 base, with 7 bases left between them. The CDR3 extends over 14 amino acids. CDR3 in amino acids: CASGLGQVQETQYF. The CDR3 coding sequence is TGTGCTAGTGGTTTGGGACAGGTCCAAGAGACCCAGTACTTC.

This clone has a handful of counts. This chain joins TRBV2 and TRBJ1-5; D is unresolved. V lost 8 bases, J lost 0 bases, and 11 bases lay in between. This CDR3 spans 14 amino acids. Germline V gene sequence: CDR1 SNHLY, CDR2 FYNNEI. The CDR3 DNA reads TGTGCCAGCTCCAGGCTGAATAGCAATCAGCCCCAGCATTTT. This sequence encodes CASSRLNSNQPQHF.

The rearrangement uses TRBV29-1 and TRBJ2-4; D may be TRBD2 (6 bases). V was shortened by 1 base and J by 2 bases, with 9 bases between the two germline ends. This CDR3 spans 14 amino acids. Germline CDR1 and CDR2: SQVTM and ANQGSEA. The CDR3: CSVEVGGTKNIQYF. As DNA, the CDR3 is TGCAGCGTTGAAGTTGGGGGGACCAAAAACATTCAGTACTTC.

This clone was detected only a few times. V and J are TRBV19 and TRBJ1-4; D is unresolved. The germline V and J ends were trimmed by 5 bases and 7 bases, with 8 bases remaining between them. Germline assignment: CDR1 LNHDA and CDR2 SQIVND (reference sequence). The CDR3 runs to 12 residues. As DNA, the CDR3 is TGTGCCAGTAGTCACGGAGTTGAAAAACTGTTTTTT. Amino acids: CASSHGVEKLFF.

The chain couples TRBV7-8 to TRBJ2-7; tentative D call: TRBD2 (7 bases). The CDR3 runs to 14 residues. In germline, CDR1 is SGHVS, CDR2 FQNEAQ. The germline V and J ends were trimmed by 0 bases and 7 bases, with 13 bases remaining between them. The CDR3 DNA sequence: TGTGCCAGCAGCTTAGCGGGGGGGCAGAAAGAGCAGTACTTC. This codes for CASSLAGGQKEQYF.

The gene calls are TRBV6-1 and TRBJ1-4; a possible D gene is TRBD1 (6 bases). Germline CDR1 is MNHNS and CDR2 is SASEGT. The CDR3 spans 14 residues. With 5 bases removed from V and 6 bases from J, the gap between germline ends came to 13 bases. CDR3 sequence reads: CASSFGQSDEKLFF. In DNA form, the CDR3 reads TGTGCCAGCAGTTTCGGACAGTCTGATGAAAAACTGTTTTTT.

The chain has TRBV5-4 and TRBJ2-3, with 13 bases identical to TRBD2. This CDR3 has 16 residues. V lost 4 bases to trimming and J lost 1 base; unmatched junction nucleotides: 3. Per germline, CDR1 SGHNT and CDR2 YYREEE (reference sequence). The CDR3 reads CASSVGLAGRTDTQYF. CDR3 nucleotides: TGTGCCAGCAGCGTGGGACTAGCGGGACGCACAGATACGCAGTATTTT.

Regarding this clone: A read error may produce the germline difference seen at one junction end. The chain carries TRBV20-1 and TRBJ1-1; possible D gene TRBD1, 5 bases. Germline V gene lookup returns CDR1 DFQATT and CDR2 SNEGSKA (reference sequence). The CDR3 length is 11 residues. The CDR3 bases are TGTGTGTATAGGGGGAACACTGAAGCTTTCTTT. As protein: CVYRGNTEAFF.

This clone was picked up a small number of times. The chain recombines TRBV4-2 with TRBJ2-1, with 12 nucleotides matching TRBD2. V was pared by 0 bases and J by 0 bases, with 6 bases of the junction left unmatched. This CDR3 contains 19 residues. Germline V gene sequence: CDR1 LGHNA, CDR2 YNFKEQ. The CDR3 spells CASSQEWTSGASSYNEQFF. DNA for the CDR3: TGTGCCAGCAGCCAAGAGTGGACTAGCGGGGCCAGCTCCTACAATGAGCAGTTCTTC.

The rearrangement links TRBV5-8 to TRBJ1-5, with D perhaps matching TRBD1 (6 bases). CDR1 and CDR2 (germline): SGHTS, YDEGEE. The V end lost 2 bases, the J end lost 1 base, and 13 bases lay between the germline ends. The CDR3 has 16 residues. In DNA form, the CDR3 reads TGTGCCAGCAGCTTCTGGGAGGGGGACAGCAATCAGCCCCAGCATTTT. This sequence encodes CASSFWEGDSNQPQHF.

This chain joins TRBV2 and TRBJ1-1, with TRBD1 as a possible D gene (6 bases). The CDR3 sequence is 15 residues long. Germline loops: CDR1 SNHLY, CDR2 FYNNEI. Trimming shortened V by 3 bases and J by 4 bases, and 15 bases separated the two germline ends. The CDR3, as DNA: TGTGCCAGCAGTGAGGAAGGGGGTGGGTCCACTGAAGCTTTCTTT. Translating it yields CASSEEGGGSTEAFF.

In its sample, this clone was seen once. J is TRBJ1-4 and V is TRBV6-6; D possibly corresponds to TRBD1 (6 bases). This CDR3 contains 15 residues. Germline lookup yields CDR1 MNHNY and CDR2 SVGAGI (reference sequence). Between the trimmed V and J ends, which lost 5 bases and 5 bases, there was a span of 15 bases. CDR3 sequence (DNA): TGTGCCAGCAGTAACCTGGACAGAAAGAATGAAAAACTGTTTTTT. Protein sequence: CASSNLDRKNEKLFF.

V gene TRBV5-1 combines with J gene TRBJ1-5; D gene uncertain. The CDR3 contains 16 residues. CDR1 SGHRS and CDR2 YFSETQ come from the germline V gene. Trimming cost V 0 bases and J 2 bases, with 12 bases left between them. The CDR3 DNA is TGCGCCAGCAGCTTGGAGACTGGCGGGGGCAATCAGCCCCAGCATTTT. Its translation: CASSLETGGGNQPQHF.

J is TRBJ1-2 and V is TRBV30, with 7 nucleotides matching TRBD1. Looked up from germline, CDR1 is GTSNPN and CDR2 is SVGIG (reference sequence). CDR3 length: 12 amino acids. Trimming cost V 2 bases and J 4 bases; bases outside gene matches: 1. DNA for the CDR3: TGTGCCTGGAGTCGGACAGGCTATGGCTACACCTTC. Its translation is CAWSRTGYGYTF.

This clone was seen once. V is TRBV7-8 and J is TRBJ2-7; 7 nucleotides agree with TRBD1. There are 13 residues in the CDR3. J was trimmed by 2 bases and V by 5 bases; bases with no gene match: 3. CDR1 and CDR2 (germline): SGHVS, FQNEAQ. Here the CDR3 reads CASSVDRAYEQYF. Written as DNA, the CDR3 is TGTGCCAGCAGCGTCGACAGGGCCTACGAGCAGTACTTC. The full variable domain, its missing parts supplied by reference TRBV7-8 and TRBJ2-7, is GAGVSQSPRYKVAKRGQDVALRCDPISGHVSLFWYQQALGQGPEFLTYFQNEAQLDKSGLPSDRFFAERPEGSVSTLKIQRTQQEDSAVYLCASSVDRAYEQYFGPGTRLTVT.